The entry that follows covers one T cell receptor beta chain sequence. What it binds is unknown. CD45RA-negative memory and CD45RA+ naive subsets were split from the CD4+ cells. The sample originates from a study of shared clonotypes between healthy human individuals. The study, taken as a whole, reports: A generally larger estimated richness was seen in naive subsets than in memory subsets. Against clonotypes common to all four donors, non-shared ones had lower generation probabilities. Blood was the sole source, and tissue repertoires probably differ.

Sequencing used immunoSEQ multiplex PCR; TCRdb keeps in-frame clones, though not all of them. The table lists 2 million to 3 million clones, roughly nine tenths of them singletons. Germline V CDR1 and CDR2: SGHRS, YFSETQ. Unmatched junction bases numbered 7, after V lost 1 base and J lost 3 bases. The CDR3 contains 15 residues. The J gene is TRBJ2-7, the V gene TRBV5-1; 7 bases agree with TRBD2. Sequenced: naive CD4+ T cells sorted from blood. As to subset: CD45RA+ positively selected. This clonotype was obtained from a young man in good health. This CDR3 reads CASSLRPREDYEQYF. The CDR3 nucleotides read TGCGCCAGCAGCTTGCGGCCCCGGGAGGACTACGAGCAGTACTTC.